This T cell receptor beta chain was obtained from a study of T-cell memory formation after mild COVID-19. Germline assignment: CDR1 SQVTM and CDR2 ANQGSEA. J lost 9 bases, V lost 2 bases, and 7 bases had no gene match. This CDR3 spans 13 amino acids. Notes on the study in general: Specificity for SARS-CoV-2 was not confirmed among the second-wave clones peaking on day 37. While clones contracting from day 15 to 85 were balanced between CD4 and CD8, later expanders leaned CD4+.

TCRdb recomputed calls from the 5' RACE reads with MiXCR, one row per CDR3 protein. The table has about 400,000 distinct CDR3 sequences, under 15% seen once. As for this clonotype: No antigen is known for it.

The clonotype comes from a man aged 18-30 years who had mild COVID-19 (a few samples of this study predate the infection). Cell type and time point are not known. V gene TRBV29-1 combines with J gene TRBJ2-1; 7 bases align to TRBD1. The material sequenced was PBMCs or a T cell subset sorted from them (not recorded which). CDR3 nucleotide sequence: TGCAGCGTTGAACTAGGGGGCTCCGGTGAGCAGTTCTTC. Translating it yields CSVELGGSGEQFF.